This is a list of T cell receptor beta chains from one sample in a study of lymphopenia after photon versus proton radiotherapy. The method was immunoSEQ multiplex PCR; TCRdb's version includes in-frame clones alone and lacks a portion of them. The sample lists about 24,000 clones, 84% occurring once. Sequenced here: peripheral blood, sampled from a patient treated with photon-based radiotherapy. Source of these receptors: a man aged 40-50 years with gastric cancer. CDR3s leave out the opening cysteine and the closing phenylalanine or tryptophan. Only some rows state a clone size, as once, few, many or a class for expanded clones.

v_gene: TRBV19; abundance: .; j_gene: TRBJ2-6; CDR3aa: ASSIGSSGANVLT
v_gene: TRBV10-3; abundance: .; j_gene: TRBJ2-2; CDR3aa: AISERGPANTGELF
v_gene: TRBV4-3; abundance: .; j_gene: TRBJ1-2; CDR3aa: ASSQAQGGHYGYT
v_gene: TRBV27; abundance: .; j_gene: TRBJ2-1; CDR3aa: ASSLTSGPSNEQF
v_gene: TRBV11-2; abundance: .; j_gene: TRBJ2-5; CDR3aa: ASSPHILETQY
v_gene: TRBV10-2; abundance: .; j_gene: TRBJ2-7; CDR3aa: ASSESPSPMTGFLAYEQY
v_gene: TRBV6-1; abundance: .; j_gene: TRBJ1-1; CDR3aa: ASSRRGFTEAF
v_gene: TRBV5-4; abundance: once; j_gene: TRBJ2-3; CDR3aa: ASSPGQFGTDTQY
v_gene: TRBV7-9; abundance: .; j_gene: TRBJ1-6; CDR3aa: ASSYAGAPLH
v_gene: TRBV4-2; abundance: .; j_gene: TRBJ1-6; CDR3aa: ASSRPPTRGHNSPLH
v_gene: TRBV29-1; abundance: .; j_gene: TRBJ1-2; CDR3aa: SVTRNLRGLQGGYT
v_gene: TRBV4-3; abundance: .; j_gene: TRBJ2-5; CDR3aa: ASSPSGHGGETQY
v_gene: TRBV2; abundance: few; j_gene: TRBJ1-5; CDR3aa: ASSEPLYDRSNQPQH
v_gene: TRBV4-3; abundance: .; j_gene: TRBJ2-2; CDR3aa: ASSRNSGRDDGELF
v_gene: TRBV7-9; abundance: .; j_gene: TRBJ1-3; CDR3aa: ASSLEGLGSGNTIY
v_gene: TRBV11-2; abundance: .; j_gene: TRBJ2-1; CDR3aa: ASSLGSADNEQF
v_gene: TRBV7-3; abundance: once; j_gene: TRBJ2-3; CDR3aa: ASSRDSSTDTQY
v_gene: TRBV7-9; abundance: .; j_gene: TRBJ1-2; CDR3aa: ASSLWGQAPNYGYT